Below, 23 T cell receptor beta chains from the same sample are listed, as sequenced in a study of blood T cell repertoires in COVID-19. Assay: immunoSEQ multiplex PCR; the TCRdb copy retains only in-frame clones and omits some. The table records about 140,000 clones, about 80% of them present only once. Sequencing used peripheral blood. The source of these receptors is a woman in her sixties or seventies with acute or convalescent COVID-19.

The chain is built from TRBV4-3 and TRBJ2-2; TRBD1 might be the D (6 bases). Germline V gene sequence: CDR1 LGHNA, CDR2 YSLEER. The CDR3 is 16 amino acids. The V gene lost 2 bases and the J gene lost 1 base, with 11 bases spanning the gap. CDR3 amino acids: CASSQQPGQNTGELFF. The CDR3 nucleotides are TGCGCCAGCAGCCAACAACCGGGACAGAACACCGGGGAGCTGTTTTTT.

The rearrangement joins TRBV10-3 to TRBJ1-1; TRBD1 aligns across 9 bases. CDR1 is ENHRY, CDR2 SYGVKD, per germline. There are 14 residues in the CDR3. The J segment lost 4 bases and the V segment lost 6 bases, leaving 6 bases of the junction unmatched. The CDR3 region is CAIRGQGSGTEAFF. The CDR3 nucleotides read TGTGCCATCAGGGGACAGGGTTCGGGCACTGAAGCTTTCTTT.

The V gene is TRBV28, the J gene TRBJ1-2, with 7 bases identical to TRBD1. The J segment lost 4 bases and the V segment lost 8 bases, leaving 4 bases of the junction unmatched. This CDR3 comprises 12 residues. CDR1 and CDR2 from the germline V gene are MDHEN and SYDVKM. CDR3 region: CASGTGAYGYTF. In nucleotides, the CDR3 is TGTGCCAGCGGTACAGGGGCCTATGGCTACACCTTC.

The J gene is TRBJ2-5, the V gene TRBV7-3; TRBD2 agrees at 8 bases. This CDR3 is 15 amino acids long. The junction had 10 bases not matched to a gene; V was cut back by 5 bases and J by 5 bases. CDR1 and CDR2 from the germline V gene are SGHTA and FQGTGA. CDR3 in amino acids: CASSQGRGAEETQYF. CDR3 nucleotides: TGTGCCAGCAGCCAAGGGCGGGGGGCTGAGGAGACCCAGTACTTC.

The V gene is TRBV6-6, the J gene TRBJ2-1; possibly TRBD1 for D (6 bases). The CDR3 has 15 amino acids. V was cut by 7 bases and J by 3 bases, with 16 bases left in between. Looked up from germline, CDR1 is MNHNY and CDR2 is SVGAGI (reference sequence). The CDR3 region is CASTQGTKIYNEQFF. For the CDR3, the DNA is TGTGCCAGCACGCAAGGGACAAAGATCTACAATGAGCAGTTCTTC.

The chain joins TRBV18 to TRBJ2-3; TRBD2 matches at 10 bases. Germline V lookup: CDR1 KGHSH, CDR2 LQKENI. The CDR3 totals 14 residues. V was clipped by 2 bases and J by 8 bases; unmatched bases: 4. CDR3 nucleotides: TGTGCCAGCTCACCATCTAGCGGGAGTCTTACGCAGTATTTT. Protein: CASSPSSGSLTQYF.

The chain carries TRBV28 and TRBJ2-2; TRBD2 aligns across 11 bases. The CDR3 extends over 20 amino acids. V gave up 2 bases and J gave up 4 bases; unmatched junction bases: 15. CDR1 MDHEN and CDR2 SYDVKM come from the germline V gene. CDR3 DNA sequence: TGTGCCAGCAGTTTACCCCCTTGGGGTAGCGGGAGGGATCGCACCGGGGAGCTGTTTTTT. Protein sequence: CASSLPPWGSGRDRTGELFF. Filled out from reference TRBV28 and TRBJ2-2, the complete variable domain reads DVKVTQSSRYLVKRTGEKVFLECVQDMDHENMFWYRQDPGLGLRLIYFSYDVKMKEKGDIPEGYSVSREKKERFSLILESASTNQTSMYLCASSLPPWGSGRDRTGELFFGEGSRLTVL.

This clone was recorded a few times. This chain joins TRBV19 and TRBJ1-3; no definite D call. The CDR3 sequence is 13 residues long. Germline V CDR1 and CDR2: LNHDA, SQIVND (reference sequence). V lost 6 bases and J 5 bases, leaving 11 bases between the germline ends. CDR3 loop: CASSKASRNTIYF. In nucleotides, the CDR3 is TGTGCCAGTAGCAAAGCGAGCCGAAACACCATATATTTT.

The J gene is TRBJ2-3, the V gene TRBV13, with 10 nucleotides matching TRBD2. Germline V gene lookup returns CDR1 PRHDT and CDR2 FYEKMQ (reference sequence). This CDR3 comprises 14 residues. V gave up 6 bases and J gave up 4 bases; unmatched junction bases: 4. CDR3 residues: CASSRTSGADTQYF. The CDR3 bases are TGTGCCAGCAGTCGGACTAGCGGCGCAGATACGCAGTATTTT.

J is TRBJ2-7 and V is TRBV15; 14 bases are a match to TRBD2. Germline CDR1 reads LNHNV; CDR2 reads YYDKDF (reference sequence). Trimming at V came to 1 base and at J to 2 bases, leaving 7 bases not matched to a gene. CDR3 length: 18 amino acids. The DNA for the CDR3 is TGTGCCACCAGCAGAGGCATATCGACTAGCGGGAGGGCCTACGAGCAGTACTTC. Residues: CATSRGISTSGRAYEQYF.

This chain links TRBV19 with TRBJ1-5; 10 bases fit TRBD1. Per the germline V gene, CDR1 is LNHDA and CDR2 is SQIVND (reference sequence). V was pared by 5 bases and J by 5 bases, with 6 bases of the junction left unmatched. CDR3 length: 15 residues. As DNA, the CDR3 is TGTGCCAGTAGTGCAGACAGGGGGCAGGATCAGCCCCAGCATTTT. Protein sequence: CASSADRGQDQPQHF. Looking up the rest from reference TRBV19 and TRBJ1-5 gives the full variable domain: DGGITQSPKYLFRKEGQNVTLSCEQNLNHDAMYWYRQDPGQGLRLIYYSQIVNDFQKGDIAEGYSVSREKKESFPLTVTSAQKNPTAFYLCASSADRGQDQPQHFGDGTRLSIL.

The chain has TRBV11-2 and TRBJ2-1, with 9 bases matching TRBD2. The CDR3 is 15 amino acids. Germline V gene lookup returns CDR1 SGHAT and CDR2 FQNNGV. Trimming took 5 bases from V and 10 from J; bases not matched to a gene: 12. CDR3 protein: CASSIGTSYKREQFF. The CDR3 nucleotides are TGTGCCAGCAGCATTGGGACTAGCTATAAGAGGGAGCAGTTCTTC.

This chain uses TRBV18 with TRBJ1-1; 9 bases are shared with TRBD1. Looked up from germline, CDR1 is KGHSH and CDR2 is LQKENI. V gave up 2 bases and J gave up 4 bases; unmatched junction bases: 5. The CDR3 is 15 residues long. Here the CDR3 reads CASSPGTGRSTEAFF. The CDR3, as DNA: TGTGCCAGCTCACCAGGGACAGGGAGAAGCACTGAAGCTTTCTTT.

This rearrangement joins TRBV28 to TRBJ2-3; TRBD1 agrees at 7 bases. Germline V lookup: CDR1 MDHEN, CDR2 SYDVKM. V shed 5 bases and J 8 bases; nucleotides not matched to a gene: 10. The CDR3 runs 14 residues. The CDR3 DNA is TGTGCCAGCAGTCGACAGGGCCAGTGGGGTACGCAGTATTTT. Translating gives CASSRQGQWGTQYF.

This clone was seen just once. The chain has TRBV11-2 and TRBJ2-7; TRBD2 agrees at 12 bases. Germline V gene sequence: CDR1 SGHAT, CDR2 FQNNGV. The CDR3 loop spans 16 amino acids. The J segment lost 7 bases and the V segment lost 5 bases, leaving 12 bases of the junction unmatched. The CDR3 DNA reads TGTGCCAGCAGCAATGCCCGGACTAGCGGGATCGGGGAGCAGTACTTC. This gives the protein CASSNARTSGIGEQYF. Full variable domain (remainder filled in from reference TRBV11-2 and TRBJ2-7): EAGVAQSPRYKIIEKRQSVAFWCNPISGHATLYWYQQILGQGPKLLIQFQNNGVVDDSQLPKDRFSAERLKGVDSTLKIQPAKLEDSAVYLCASSNARTSGIGEQYFGPGTRLTVT.

This sequence joins TRBV5-1 and TRBJ1-2; weak D call: TRBD1 (5 bases). Germline-derived CDR1 and CDR2 are SGHRS and YFSETQ. V was shortened by 0 bases and J by 7 bases, with 13 bases between the two germline ends. The CDR3 covers 14 residues. The CDR3 reads CASSLGGRAAGYTF. CDR3 in DNA: TGCGCCAGCAGCTTGGGTGGCAGGGCTGCTGGCTACACCTTC.

The chain links TRBV5-4 to TRBJ2-6, with 7 nucleotides matching TRBD1. The germline CDR1 and CDR2 sequences are SGHNT and YYREEE (reference sequence). V lost 2 bases to trimming and J lost 1 base; unmatched junction nucleotides: 0. The CDR3 loop spans 15 amino acids. CDR3 in amino acids: CASSLQGSGANVLTF. The DNA for the CDR3 is TGTGCCAGCAGCTTACAGGGGTCTGGGGCCAACGTCCTGACTTTC. The full variable domain, completed using reference TRBV5-4 and TRBJ2-6, is ETGVTQSPTHLIKTRGQQVTLRCSSQSGHNTVSWYQQALGQGPQFIFQYYREEENGRGNFPPRFSGLQFPNYSSELNVNALELDDSALYLCASSLQGSGANVLTFGAGSRLTVL.

This clone was observed a few times. The chain has TRBV6-1 and TRBJ2-5; tentatively, D is TRBD1 (6 bases). CDR1 is MNHNS and CDR2 is SASEGT in the germline V gene. The CDR3 extends over 17 amino acids. Deletions cut 2 bases from V and 4 bases from J, with 20 bases between. CDR3 nucleotide sequence: TGTGCCAGCAGTGAATGGTGGGGGCTGGGACGCGGAGAGACCCAGTACTTC. Protein product: CASSEWWGLGRGETQYF.

This chain joins TRBV5-1 and TRBJ1-2; tentative D call: TRBD1 (5 bases). The CDR3 consists of 15 residues. With 0 bases removed from V and 4 bases from J, the gap between germline ends came to 13 bases. Germline CDR1 and CDR2: SGHRS and YFSETQ. In DNA form, the CDR3 reads TGCGCCAGCAGCTTGGAAGGACACGGAACCTATGGCTACACCTTC. This codes for CASSLEGHGTYGYTF.

This sequence joins TRBV3-1 (or the pseudogene TRBV3-2) and TRBJ2-7, with D maybe TRBD2 (6 bases). This CDR3 comprises 13 residues. Germline CDR1 LGHDT, CDR2 YNNKEL (reference sequence). V lost 4 bases and J lost 7, with 14 bases in between. The CDR3 spells CASSPLEGGEQYF. The CDR3 nucleotides are TGTGCCAGCAGCCCTCTGGAGGGCGGGGAGCAGTACTTC.

The rearrangement links TRBV19 to TRBJ1-1, with TRBD1 matching 7 bases. In germline, CDR1 is LNHDA, CDR2 SQIVND (reference sequence). This CDR3 contains 14 residues. Trimming cost V 4 bases and J 5 bases; bases outside gene matches: 7. CDR3 protein: CASSTNRGATEAFF. For the CDR3, the DNA is TGTGCCAGTAGTACAAACAGGGGCGCGACTGAAGCTTTCTTT.

This clone was seen only once. The V call is TRBV6-9, the J call TRBJ2-1, with D possibly matching TRBD2 (6 bases). Germline CDR1 MNHGY, CDR2 SVAAGI. This CDR3 is 13 amino acids long. Trimming took 5 bases from V and 7 from J, leaving 12 bases between them. For the CDR3, the DNA is TGTGCCAGCAGTCGGACTCTAGCGAATGAGCAGTTCTTC. Amino acids: CASSRTLANEQFF.

This clone has a handful of counts. The chain is built from TRBV25-1 and TRBJ1-2, with D possibly TRBD1 on 5 matching bases. The CDR3 is made up of 14 amino acids. Germline-derived CDR1 and CDR2 are MGHDK and SYGVNS. V lost 1 base, J lost 8 bases, and 14 bases lay in between. Here the CDR3 reads CASSEWGGFNGYTF. The CDR3 coding sequence is TGTGCCAGCAGTGAATGGGGGGGTTTCAACGGCTACACCTTC.